This T cell receptor beta chain was sequenced during a study of blood T cell repertoires in COVID-19. Across the whole study: The United States, Italy and Spain were the sources of the acute and convalescent COVID-19 samples. Nucleic acid was either cDNA or gDNA, and it came from T cells, B-cell-depleted T cells, or PBMCs.

CDR3 size: 13 residues. Trimming took off 5 bases at V and 0 bases at J, with 11 bases between the two ends. The germline V gene encodes CDR1 SQVTM and CDR2 ANQGSEA. As originally analysed: The assay estimated nucleated cells by amplifying reference gene primers. Clones were sequenced by immunoSEQ multiplex PCR, and TCRdb holds only the in-frame ones, with some missing. V, J and clone size were drawn from that table, and D and trimming were deduced from the DNA. This sample carries more than 55,000 clones, approximately 79% of them seen once, and the ten largest clones take 25% to 35%. The specimen was peripheral blood. The receptor comes from a human donor in a cohort sampled during active COVID-19. The rearrangement links TRBV29-1 to TRBJ2-7, with D possibly TRBD1 on 6 matching bases. The CDR3 DNA reads as TGCAGCGTTACGGACAGTCACTCCTACGAGCAGTACTTC. Protein product: CSVTDSHSYEQYF.